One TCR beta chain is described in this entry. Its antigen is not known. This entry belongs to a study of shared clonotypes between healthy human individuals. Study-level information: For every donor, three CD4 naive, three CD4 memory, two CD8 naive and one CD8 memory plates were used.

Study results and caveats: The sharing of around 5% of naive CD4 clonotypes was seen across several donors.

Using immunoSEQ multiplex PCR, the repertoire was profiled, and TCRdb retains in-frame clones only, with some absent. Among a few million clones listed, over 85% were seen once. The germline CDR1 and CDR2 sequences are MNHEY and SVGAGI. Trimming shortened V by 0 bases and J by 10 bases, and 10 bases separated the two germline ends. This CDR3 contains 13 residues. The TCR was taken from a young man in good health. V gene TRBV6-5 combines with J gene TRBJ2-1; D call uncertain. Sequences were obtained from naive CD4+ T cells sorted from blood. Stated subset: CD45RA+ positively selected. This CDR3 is CASSYSTATEQFF. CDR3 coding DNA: TGTGCCAGCAGTTACTCGACCGCGACAGAGCAGTTCTTC.